The clone carrying this T cell receptor (beta chain) has a handful of counts. Its target is not known. Each diagnosis was grounded in clinical symptoms, serum thyroxine and TRAb, thyroid ultrasound, and orbital computed tomography. The data originate from a study of T cells in Graves' hyperthyroidism and ophthalmopathy. Findings and caveats of the study: Most expanded thyroid clonotypes above 0.001 recurred in blood.

Germline CDR1 is SGHTA and CDR2 is FQGTGA. The germline V and J ends were trimmed by 1 base and 0 bases, with 9 bases remaining between them. The CDR3 extends over 15 amino acids. Regions amplified from RNA transcripts were the TCR beta CDR3 regions. HTBI primers were used for first-round RT-PCR of the TCR CDR3. TCRdb itself ran the multiplex PCR reads through MiXCR, one entry per CDR3 protein. The sample includes some 500,000 distinct CDR3 sequences, around 15% of them seen just once. Sequenced sample: blood. The rearrangement joins TRBV7-3 to TRBJ1-1; no definite D call. This clonotype was sampled from a woman aged 18-29 years with Graves' hyperthyroidism. The CDR3 DNA follows: TGTGCCAGCAGCTTAAGGGTCAGCATGAACACTGAAGCTTTCTTT. This encodes CASSLRVSMNTEAFF.